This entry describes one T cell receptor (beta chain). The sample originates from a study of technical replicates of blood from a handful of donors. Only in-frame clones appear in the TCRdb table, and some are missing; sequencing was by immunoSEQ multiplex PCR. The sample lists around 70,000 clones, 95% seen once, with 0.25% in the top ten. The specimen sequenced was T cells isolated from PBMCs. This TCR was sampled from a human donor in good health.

This CDR3 reads CASSLGTAYEQYF. The CDR3 DNA reads TGTGCCAGCAGCTTAGGGACAGCATACGAGCAGTACTTC. The chain links TRBV7-6 to TRBJ2-7; tentatively, D is TRBD1 (6 bases). Germline V CDR1 and CDR2: SGHVS, FNYEAQ. V was cut by 1 base and J by 4 bases, with 8 bases left in between. CDR3 size: 13 residues. Filled out from reference TRBV7-6 and TRBJ2-7, the complete variable domain reads GAGVSQSPRYKVTKRGQDVALRCDPISGHVSLYWYRQALGQGPEFLTYFNYEAQQDKSGLPNDRFSAERPEGSISTLTIQRTEQRDSAMYRCASSLGTAYEQYFGPGTRLTVT.